This T cell receptor beta chain was documented in a study of Ad26.COV2.S vaccination and SARS-CoV-2 variants. Assay used: immunoSEQ multiplex PCR; TCRdb lists only in-frame clones, some missing. This sample has a few hundred thousand clones, with roughly 90% found just once. Worth noting for this clone: Antigen: not known.

Treatment here: around 19 received Ad26.COV2.S at low or high dose, single or two shots; roughly five received placebo; per-sample allocation not given. The samples were gathered on day 63 after the first injection of vaccine or placebo. General study findings and limits: While placebo recipients had lower spike-specific TCR breadth, vaccine recipients had more.

CDR3 length: 14 residues. Germline V gene data show CDR1 as MNHNS and CDR2 as SASEGT. V lost 3 bases to trimming and J lost 0 bases, with 6 bases between them. The chain uses TRBV6-1 and TRBJ1-5, with D unresolved. This sample comprised peripheral blood, obtained in a trial of Ad26.COV2.S vaccine versus placebo. The sequence came from a person between 18 and 59 years old who received the Ad26.COV2.S COVID-19 vaccine or a placebo. CDR3 residues: CASSDRYSNQPQHF. CDR3 nucleotides: TGTGCCAGCAGTGATAGGTATAGCAATCAGCCCCAGCATTTT.